The rows below give T cell receptor beta chains drawn from one sample of a study of shared clonotypes between healthy human individuals. The data were produced by immunoSEQ multiplex PCR, yet TCRdb's version contains in-frame clones alone and is incomplete. The sample lists approximately 500,000 clones; 90% to 96% were seen once. The sequencing sample was made of naive CD4+ T cells sorted from blood. These receptors all come from a woman aged 30 to 39 in good health. Each CDR3 is given with its conserved first and last residue. The D gene is left open where the match is weak. Rows give clone size only sometimes, using once, few, many, or a class for an expanded clone.

TRBD2	TRBJ2-7	14	NA	TRBV5-1	TGCGCCAGCAGCTGGCCGGGGGGGTCAGCGGAGCAGTACTTC	CASSWPGGSAEQYF
NA	TRBJ2-7	13	NA	TRBV28	TGTGCCAGCAGTTTATTTGGGGGTAGGGAGCAGTACTTC	CASSLFGGREQYF
NA	TRBJ2-1	14	once	TRBV5-1	TGCGCCAGCGGGCCCCCTGGGTCCTACAATGAGCAGTTCTTC	CASGPPGSYNEQFF
TRBD1	TRBJ1-2	14	NA	TRBV6-5	TGTGCCAGCAGTTCAGGACAGGGGGTCACTGGCTACACCTTC	CASSSGQGVTGYTF
TRBD1	TRBJ1-3	12	NA	TRBV5-1	TGCGCCAGCAGCGGAACAGGGGCCGGGATATATTTT	CASSGTGAGIYF
NA	TRBJ2-3	18	NA	TRBV4-1	TGCGCCAGCAGCCAAAGAGGATTCGGAGGGGAATCATCAGATACGCAGTATTTT	CASSQRGFGGESSDTQYF
TRBD1	TRBJ1-2	16	once	TRBV28	TGTGCCAGCAGTTCGTGGACAGGCCGAGCTAACTATGGCTACACCTTC	CASSSWTGRANYGYTF
NA	TRBJ2-7	15	NA	TRBV11-2	TGTGCCAGCAGCGTAGGAACCGGGAACTCCTACGAGCAGTACTTC	CASSVGTGNSYEQYF
TRBD2	TRBJ2-1	15	NA	TRBV5-5	TGTGCCAGCAGGATAGCGGGACTCTCCTACAATGAGCAGTTCTTC	CASRIAGLSYNEQFF
NA	TRBJ1-5	17	few	TRBV19	TGTGCCAGTAGTATAAGGTTTAGGGGGATGAGCAATCAGCCCCAGCATTTT	CASSIRFRGMSNQPQHF
NA	TRBJ1-2	16	NA	TRBV28	TGTGCCAGCAGCTCCTTTTCGGGGACCGGTCTTTATGGCTACACCTTC	CASSSFSGTGLYGYTF
NA	TRBJ2-5	15	once	TRBV27	TGTGCCAGCAGTTTTAGGAGGAGGGCGGGAGAGACCCAGTACTTC	CASSFRRRAGETQYF
NA	TRBJ1-3	14	NA	TRBV19	TGTGCCAGTAGTCCGAACGGGAACAGAAACACCATATATTTT	CASSPNGNRNTIYF
NA	TRBJ1-2	12	NA	TRBV7-2	TGTGCCAGCAGCCGCGACCACTATGGCTACACCTTC	CASSRDHYGYTF
TRBD1	TRBJ1-2	17	NA	TRBV28	TGTGCCAGCAGTTTATTAGACGGGACAGGGGTGGGCTATGGCTACACCTTC	CASSLLDGTGVGYGYTF
TRBD1	TRBJ2-2	15	NA	TRBV6-6	TGTGCCAGCAGGGAGACAGGGGTACGCACCGGGGAGCTGTTTTTT	CASRETGVRTGELFF
TRBD2	TRBJ2-5	14	NA	TRBV7-3	TGTGCCAGCAGCTCGTCGGGACTAGCCGAGACCCAGTACTTC	CASSSSGLAETQYF
NA	TRBJ2-3	15	NA	TRBV27	TGTGCCAGCAGTTACCGGGAGCCTAGCACAGATACGCAGTATTTT	CASSYREPSTDTQYF
NA	TRBJ1-2	12	NA	TRBV28	TGTGCCAGCAGTTTACAGGGGAGGGGCTACACCTTC	CASSLQGRGYTF
TRBD1	TRBJ2-7	15	NA	TRBV6-6	TGTGCCAGCACCTACCGGGACAGGGCCATATACGAGCAGTACTTC	CASTYRDRAIYEQYF
NA	TRBJ2-3	16	NA	TRBV11-2	TGTGCCAGCAGCTTATTCCTCTCGGTCAATCCAGATACGCAGTATTTT	CASSLFLSVNPDTQYF
TRBD1	TRBJ1-2	15	NA	TRBV7-9	TGTGCCAGCAGCTTAAGCCTGGACAGGGTAAATGGCTACACCTTC	CASSLSLDRVNGYTF
NA	TRBJ1-5	13	NA	TRBV29-1	TGCAGCGTCGGAGGACAGATCGGACAGCCCCAGCATTTT	CSVGGQIGQPQHF
NA	TRBJ2-5	14	NA	TRBV5-4	TGTGCCAGCAGCTTGTCTAGCGAGCAAGAGACCCAGTACTTC	CASSLSSEQETQYF
NA	TRBJ2-3	15	NA	TRBV2	TGTGCCAGCAGTGAAGAGGAGTCTAGCACAGATACGCAGTATTTT	CASSEEESSTDTQYF
NA	TRBJ2-3	15	NA	TRBV29-1	TGCAGCGTTGAACGGGACACCCGGTTCGCAGATACGCAGTATTTT	CSVERDTRFADTQYF
NA	TRBJ1-5	14	NA	TRBV7-8	TGTGCCAGCAGCTTAGGCGCAGAAGGTCAGCCCCAGCATTTT	CASSLGAEGQPQHF
NA	TRBJ2-6	16	NA	TRBV18	TGTGCCAGCTCCCCCGAGAGCATCTCTGGGGCCAACGTCCTGACTTTC	CASSPESISGANVLTF
NA	TRBJ2-5	12	NA	TRBV11-2	TGTGCCAGCAGGGACAGCCAAGAGACCCAGTACTTC	CASRDSQETQYF
TRBD1	TRBJ2-7	14	NA	TRBV7-6	TGTGCCAGCAGCTTATCCACAGGGGGGAACGAGCAGTACTTC	CASSLSTGGNEQYF
NA	TRBJ2-1	13	NA	TRBV18	TGTGCCAGCTCCCCCCTGGGGGCCGATGAGCAGTTCTTC	CASSPLGADEQFF
NA	TRBJ1-4	14	NA	TRBV28	TGTGCCAGCAGCCCCTCGGGACTGAATGAAAAACTGTTTTTT	CASSPSGLNEKLFF
TRBD1	TRBJ2-5	16	NA	TRBV18	TGTGCCAGCTCTTTGACAGGGGCAGGGCATCAAGAGACCCAGTACTTC	CASSLTGAGHQETQYF
TRBD1	TRBJ1-2	14	NA	TRBV2	TGTGCCAGCAGACGTGAGGGGGCGGGCTATGGCTACACCTTC	CASRREGAGYGYTF
TRBD2	TRBJ2-1	15	NA	TRBV2	TGTGCCAGCAGGGTGACTAGCCTGGGGTTTAGTGAGCAGTTCTTC	CASRVTSLGFSEQFF
NA	TRBJ2-2	18	NA	TRBV7-3	TGTGCCAGCAGCTTACGTGGTGGTAGCGGAGTGAACACCGGGGAGCTGTTTTTT	CASSLRGGSGVNTGELFF
NA	TRBJ2-7	13	NA	TRBV28	TGTGCCAGCAGTTTAGTGGCCCACGGCGAGCAGTACTTC	CASSLVAHGEQYF
NA	TRBJ2-6	13	NA	TRBV19	TGTGCCAGTAGTATTCCTGGGGCCAACGTCCTGACTTTC	CASSIPGANVLTF
NA	TRBJ2-3	15	NA	TRBV9	TGTGCCAGCAGCCGGACCGGTAACTGGGGAGATACGCAGTATTTT	CASSRTGNWGDTQYF
TRBD2	TRBJ2-2	17	NA	TRBV5-6	TGTGCCAGCAGCCGGTCACTAGCGGGAGGGCCAACCGGGGAGCTGTTTTTT	CASSRSLAGGPTGELFF
NA	TRBJ2-3	15	NA	TRBV7-2	TGTGCCAGCAGCCGTGCCAGCCCCTCAACAGATACGCAGTATTTT	CASSRASPSTDTQYF
NA	TRBJ1-2	16	NA	TRBV5-4	TGTGCCAGCAGCTGGCCCCCCGGTGGGAGGGGTGAAGGCTACACCTTC	CASSWPPGGRGEGYTF
NA	TRBJ2-7	15	NA	TRBV28	TGTGCCAGCAGTTTATTCGGCGGAAGGCTCTGGGAGCAGTACTTC	CASSLFGGRLWEQYF
TRBD1	TRBJ1-3	16	NA	TRBV18	TGTGCCAGCTCATCGGGACAGGGGTCCTCTGGAAACACCATATATTTT	CASSSGQGSSGNTIYF
NA	TRBJ2-7	14	NA	TRBV5-1	TGCGCCAGCAGGGCCACTAGGGGCCCCTACGAGCAGTACTTC	CASRATRGPYEQYF
TRBD1	TRBJ2-7	16	NA	TRBV19	TGTGCCAGTAGTCGTCATCAGACAGGGAGCTCCTACGAGCAGTACTTC	CASSRHQTGSSYEQYF
TRBD1	TRBJ2-1	15	NA	TRBV28	TGTGCCAGCAGTTTATGGCAGGGGGCCCACAATGAGCAGTTCTTC	CASSLWQGAHNEQFF
NA	TRBJ2-5	13	once	TRBV5-4	TGTGCCAGCAGCTTGGGACAGGAAGAGACCCAGTACTTC	CASSLGQEETQYF
NA	TRBJ2-1	12	NA	TRBV30	NA	CAWSVGTGSEFF
NA	TRBJ2-1	14	NA	TRBV7-8	TGTGCCAGCAGCTTAGCGACACTTTACAATGAGCAGTTCTTC	CASSLATLYNEQFF
NA	TRBJ2-7	14	NA	TRBV6-5	TGTGCCAGCAGTTATCAGGGTTTTAGCGACGAGCAGTACTTC	CASSYQGFSDEQYF
NA	TRBJ1-2	14	NA	TRBV25-1	TGTGCCAGCAGTGAACTCGGAGGGGACTATGGCTACACCTTC	CASSELGGDYGYTF
NA	TRBJ2-1	16	NA	TRBV4-1	TGCGCCAGCAGCCAAGGGGGCCCGCGCCGAGTACCTTTCCAGTTCTTC	CASSQGGPRRVPFQFF
TRBD1	TRBJ1-6	15	NA	TRBV2	TGTGCCAGCAGTCAGGACAGGGGGCGTAATTCACCCCTCCACTTT	CASSQDRGRNSPLHF
TRBD2	TRBJ2-7	16	NA	TRBV18	TGTGCCAGCTCAAAGTTAGTCGGGAGGGACTCCTACGAGCAGTACTTC	CASSKLVGRDSYEQYF
NA	TRBJ1-6	13	NA	TRBV27	TGTGCCAGCAGACCCCTGGATAATTCACCCCTCCACTTT	CASRPLDNSPLHF
NA	TRBJ2-7	15	once	TRBV5-4	TGTGCCAGCAGTCCTCCGGGACCCCTATCCTACGAGCAGTACTTC	CASSPPGPLSYEQYF